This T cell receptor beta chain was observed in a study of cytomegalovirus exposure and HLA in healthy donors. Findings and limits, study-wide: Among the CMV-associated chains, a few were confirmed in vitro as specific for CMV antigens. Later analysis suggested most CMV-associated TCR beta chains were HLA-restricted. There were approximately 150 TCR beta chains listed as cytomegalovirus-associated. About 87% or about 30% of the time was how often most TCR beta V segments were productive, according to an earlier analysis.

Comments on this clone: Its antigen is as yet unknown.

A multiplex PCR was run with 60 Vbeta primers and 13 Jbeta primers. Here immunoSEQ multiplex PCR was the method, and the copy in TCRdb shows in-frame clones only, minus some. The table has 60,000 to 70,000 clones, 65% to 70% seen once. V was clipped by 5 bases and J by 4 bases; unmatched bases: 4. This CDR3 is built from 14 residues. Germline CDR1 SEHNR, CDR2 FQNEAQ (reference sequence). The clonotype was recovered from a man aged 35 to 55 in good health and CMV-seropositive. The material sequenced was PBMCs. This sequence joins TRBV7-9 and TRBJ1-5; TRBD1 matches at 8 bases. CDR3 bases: TGTGCCAGCAGCCTCCAGGGGGCTAATCAGCCCCAGCATTTT. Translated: CASSLQGANQPQHF.